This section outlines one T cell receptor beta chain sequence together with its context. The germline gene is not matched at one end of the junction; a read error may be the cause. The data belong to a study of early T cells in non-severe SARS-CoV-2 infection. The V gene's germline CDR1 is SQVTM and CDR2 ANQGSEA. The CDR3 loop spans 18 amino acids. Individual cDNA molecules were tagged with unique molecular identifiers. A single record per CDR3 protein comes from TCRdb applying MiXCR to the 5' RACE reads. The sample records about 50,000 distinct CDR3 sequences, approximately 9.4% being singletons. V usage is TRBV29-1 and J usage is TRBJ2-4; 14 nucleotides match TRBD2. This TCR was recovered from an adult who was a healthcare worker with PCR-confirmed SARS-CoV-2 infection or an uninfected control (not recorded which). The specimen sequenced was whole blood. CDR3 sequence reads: CSVISGTSGSLAKSIQYF. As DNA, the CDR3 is TGCAGCGTTATCAGTGGGACTAGCGGGAGCTTAGCCAAAAGCATTCAGTACTTC.